This record covers a single T cell receptor beta chain. Only in-frame clones appear in the TCRdb table, and some are missing; sequencing was by immunoSEQ multiplex PCR. The table includes around 57,000 clones, 91% detected once. This record comes from a study of T cell changes during pregnancy in multiple sclerosis. This CDR3 comprises 15 residues. With 2 bases clipped from V and 5 bases from J, the junction kept 4 bases outside the gene matches. Per germline, CDR1 SGHRS and CDR2 YFSETQ. This clonotype was sampled from a female donor in good health, enrolled as a control in a pregnancy study. The rearrangement uses TRBV5-1 and TRBJ2-7; TRBD2 matches at 13 bases. The sample was peripheral blood, taken after pregnancy. The CDR3 is CASSFWGTSGDEQYF. The DNA of the CDR3 is TGCGCCAGCAGCTTCTGGGGGACTAGCGGGGACGAGCAGTACTTC.